The rows below give T cell receptor beta chains drawn from one sample of a study of CD8 T cells in Susac syndrome. Each CDR3 protein gets one entry after TCRdb re-called the immunoSEQ multiplex PCR reads with MiXCR. The sample has about 300,000 distinct CDR3 sequences; about 91% are singletons. The sample consisted of CD8+ T cells from PBMCs. These receptors all come from a human donor with multiple sclerosis. Each CDR3 is given with its conserved first and last residue.

v_gene,len,CDR3aa
TRBV4-2,12,CASGTGGYGYTF
TRBV13,20,CASSLSIRQYPDSLYYEQYF
TRBV15,14,CATSGTENTGELFF
TRBV12-3/TRBV12-4,15,CASSLIQRDTDTQYF
TRBV11-2,17,CASSLEKETGHYNEQFF
TRBV24-1,15,CATSEGTGETDTQYF
TRBV5-1,16,CASRRPSSGSSYEQYF
TRBV11-3,14,CASSSTGATDTQYF
TRBV4-3,16,CASSQGQGSSGNTIYF
TRBV18,19,CASSPPGLAVPIGTDTQYF
TRBV7-9,15,CASSLGAGGKYGYTF
TRBV4-1,15,CASSQDQTASYGYTF
TRBV5-4,17,CASSLGPPGGSQETQYF
TRBV11-2,14,CASRPGGFQETQYF
TRBV19,13,CASSIVQYNEQFF
TRBV19,15,CASSPPLGGHNIQYF
TRBV2,13,CASSEEVNYGYTF
TRBV5-8,14,CASSLGQGRNEQFF
TRBV29-1,17,CSAGTSGGRSSYNEQFF
TRBV10-3,13,CAITTTGVTEAFF
TRBV5-1,16,CASRLGTGAMYDEQFF
TRBV27,18,CASSLSVRQGAPQETQYF
TRBV9,15,CASSVARGAYNEQFF
TRBV3-1,16,CASSQEVAGGNNEQFF
TRBV16,15,CASSHGTLAKNIQYF
TRBV12-3/TRBV12-4,15,CASSKTGMTGYEQYF
TRBV28,15,CASSLPGRSNQPQHF
TRBV27,15,CASRRQNLEVDTQYF
TRBV27,13,CASSLSTALPGFF
TRBV5-4,17,CASSEQEGLSSYNEQFF
TRBV25-1,20,CASSEYQEEGTGGSSRGYTF
TRBV3-1,16,CASSPRGGKAYGELFF
TRBV6-1,13,CASSAALVYEQYF
TRBV19,17,CASSTRTGEGDNQPQHF
TRBV12-3/TRBV12-4,13,CASSLTMNYGYTF
TRBV25-1,19,CASPSYRGLKTYSNQPQHF
TRBV7-9,12,CASSLGVTEAFF
TRBV27,16,CASSLLSSTVEETQYF
TRBV2,13,CASTLALVNEQFF
TRBV13,16,CASSLVRTSGTYEQYF
TRBV4-2,14,CASSQATNTGELFF
TRBV19,14,CASSISGGGTEAFF
TRBV19,14,CASSTLAGDYEQYF
TRBV27,16,CASSPSWGVGNQPQHF
TRBV6-2/TRBV6-3,16,CASRATSGSLENIQYF
TRBV2,14,CASRDRGEVQPQHF